This TCR beta chain was identified during a study of CD8 T cells in Susac syndrome. Overall study: Patients with Susac syndrome were, at the time of blood collection, therapy-naive, maintained on corticosteroids, or maintained on intravenous immunoglobulin alone.

Germline CDR1 reads LNHDA; CDR2 reads SQIVND (reference sequence). The CDR3 length is 14 residues. V was pared by 4 bases and J by 3 bases, with 12 bases between. After extraction with the RNeasy kit, about 0.45 to 1 ug of the RNA was reverse transcribed using random hexamers. A single record per CDR3 protein comes from TCRdb applying MiXCR to the immunoSEQ multiplex PCR reads. The sample lists roughly 200,000 distinct CDR3 sequences; 91% were seen once. The chain carries TRBV19 and TRBJ1-1, with a possible D match to TRBD1 (5 bases). The sequencing input was CD4+ T cells from PBMCs. The TCR sequence derives from a human donor with Susac syndrome. The CDR3: CASSRPGVDTEAFF. In nucleotides, the CDR3 is TGTGCCAGTAGTAGGCCGGGGGTAGACACTGAAGCTTTCTTT.